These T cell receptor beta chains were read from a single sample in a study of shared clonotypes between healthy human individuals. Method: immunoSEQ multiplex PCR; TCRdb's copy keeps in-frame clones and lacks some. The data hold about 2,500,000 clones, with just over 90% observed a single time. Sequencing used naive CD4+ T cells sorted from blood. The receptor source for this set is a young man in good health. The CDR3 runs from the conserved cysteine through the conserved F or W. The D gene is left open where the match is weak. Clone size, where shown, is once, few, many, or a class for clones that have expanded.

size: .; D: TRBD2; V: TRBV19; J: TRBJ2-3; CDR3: CASSRRGLAAFTDTQYF; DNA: TGTGCCAGTAGTAGGAGAGGACTAGCGGCCTTCACAGATACGCAGTATTTT
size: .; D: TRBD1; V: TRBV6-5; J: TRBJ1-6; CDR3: CASSRKGGDSPLHF; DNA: TGTGCCAGTTCAAGGAAAGGGGGCGATTCACCCCTCCACTTT
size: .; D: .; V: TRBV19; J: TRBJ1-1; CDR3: CASSIARGGHTEAFF; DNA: TGTGCCAGTAGTATAGCGCGAGGGGGGCACACTGAAGCTTTCTTT
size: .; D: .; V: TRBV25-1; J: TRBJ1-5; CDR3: CASSRDGSNQPQHF; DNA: TGTGCCAGCAGCCGGGACGGAAGCAATCAGCCCCAGCATTTT
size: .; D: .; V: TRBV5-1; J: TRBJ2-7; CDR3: CASEGDNKMGEQYF; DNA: TGCGCCAGCGAGGGGGACAATAAAATGGGCGAGCAGTACTTC
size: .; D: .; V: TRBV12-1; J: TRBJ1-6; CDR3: CASSFGHF; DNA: TGTGCCAGCAGCTTCGGGCACTTT
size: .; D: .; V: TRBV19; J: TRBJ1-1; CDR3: CASSIGYGGYTEAFF; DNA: TGTGCCAGTAGTATAGGTTACGGGGGATACACTGAAGCTTTCTTT
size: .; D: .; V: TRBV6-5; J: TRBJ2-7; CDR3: CASTGSDYYEQYF; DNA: TGTGCCAGCACCGGGAGCGACTACTACGAGCAGTACTTC
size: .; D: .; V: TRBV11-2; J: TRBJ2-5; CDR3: CASSLGAAVQETQYF; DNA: TGTGCCAGCAGCTTAGGGGCAGCGGTTCAAGAGACCCAGTACTTC
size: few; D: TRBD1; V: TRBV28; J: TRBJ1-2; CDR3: CASKLTGSHGYTF; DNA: TGTGCCAGCAAACTGACAGGGTCTCATGGCTACACCTTC
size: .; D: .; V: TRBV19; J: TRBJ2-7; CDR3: CASSMGFGSYEQYF; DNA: TGTGCCAGTAGTATGGGTTTTGGCTCCTACGAGCAGTACTTC
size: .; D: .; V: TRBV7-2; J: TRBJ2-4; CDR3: CASSLEGTQNIQYF; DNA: TGTGCCAGCAGCTTAGAGGGGACCCAAAACATTCAGTACTTC
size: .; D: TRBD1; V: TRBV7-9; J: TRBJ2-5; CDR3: CASSRVTGGKETQYF; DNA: TGTGCCAGCAGCCGAGTGACAGGGGGGAAAGAGACCCAGTACTTC
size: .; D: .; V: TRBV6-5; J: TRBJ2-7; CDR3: CASSYSGGPYEQYF; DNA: TGTGCCAGCAGTTACTCAGGAGGGCCCTACGAGCAGTACTTC
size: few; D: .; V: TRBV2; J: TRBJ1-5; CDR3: CASSVVNSNQPQHF; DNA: TGTGCCAGCAGTGTTGTAAATAGCAATCAGCCCCAGCATTTT
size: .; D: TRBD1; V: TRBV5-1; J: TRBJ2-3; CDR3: CASTPGGQGSTDTQYF; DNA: TGCGCCAGCACCCCGGGGGGACAGGGAAGCACAGATACGCAGTATTTT
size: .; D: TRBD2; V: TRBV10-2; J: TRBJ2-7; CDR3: CASRQRGAVEGEQYF; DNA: TGCGCCAGCAGACAGCGGGGGGCCGTGGAGGGGGAGCAGTACTTC
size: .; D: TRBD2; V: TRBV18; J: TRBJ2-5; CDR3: CASSPTTSDETQYF; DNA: TGTGCCAGCTCACCAACTACTAGCGACGAGACCCAGTACTTC
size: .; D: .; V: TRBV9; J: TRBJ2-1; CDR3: CASSVGGLSNEQFF; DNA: TGTGCCAGCAGCGTCGGGGGACTGTCGAATGAGCAGTTCTTC
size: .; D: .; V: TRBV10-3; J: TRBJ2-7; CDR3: CAISLDRTYEQYF; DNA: TGTGCCATCAGTCTTGACAGGACCTACGAGCAGTACTTC
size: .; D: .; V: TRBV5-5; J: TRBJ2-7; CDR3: CASSFWEREQYF; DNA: TGTGCCAGCAGCTTTTGGGAGAGAGAGCAGTACTTC
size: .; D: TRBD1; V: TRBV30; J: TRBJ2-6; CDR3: CAWSAPGTAGANVLTF; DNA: TGTGCCTGGAGTGCTCCCGGGACAGCGGGGGCCAACGTCCTGACTTTC
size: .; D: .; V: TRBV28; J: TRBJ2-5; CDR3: CASSRSRGETQYF; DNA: TGTGCCAGCAGCCGCTCTAGGGGAGAGACCCAGTACTTC
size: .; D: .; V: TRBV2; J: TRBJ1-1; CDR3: CASARKGTQNTEAFF; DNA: TGTGCCAGCGCAAGGAAGGGGACACAGAACACTGAAGCTTTCTTT
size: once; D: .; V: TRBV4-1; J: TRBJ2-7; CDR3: CASSQTNTVSYEQYF; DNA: TGCGCCAGCAGCCAAACAAATACAGTCTCCTACGAGCAGTACTTC
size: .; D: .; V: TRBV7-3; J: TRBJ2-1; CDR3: CASSSTAQTYNEQFF; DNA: TGTGCCAGCAGCTCAACCGCCCAGACCTACAATGAGCAGTTCTTC
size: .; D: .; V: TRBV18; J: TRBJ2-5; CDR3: CASSPGGETQYF; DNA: TGTGCCAGCTCACCGGGGGGCGAGACCCAGTACTTC
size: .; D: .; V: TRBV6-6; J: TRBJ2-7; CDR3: CASSYSGPSYEQYF; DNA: TGTGCCAGCAGTTACTCCGGGCCCTCCTACGAGCAGTACTTC